This is a list of T cell receptor beta chains from one sample in a study of T cell changes during pregnancy in multiple sclerosis. Clones were sequenced by immunoSEQ multiplex PCR, and TCRdb holds only the in-frame ones, with some missing. Of roughly 50,000 clones in the sample, 92% are singletons; the top ten hold 0.35% to 0.45%. Sequencing was performed on CD4+ T cells from peripheral blood mononuclear cells, taken after pregnancy. These receptors all stem from a female donor with multiple sclerosis, enrolled in a pregnancy study. CDR3s include the opening cysteine and the closing phenylalanine or tryptophan. A D gene is named only where the DNA matches it firmly. The size entry is marked missing in some rows and otherwise reads once, few, many or a size class.

size: .
J: TRBJ2-1
V: TRBV7-2
D: TRBD1
CDR3: CASSLGGWDRVAGEQFF
DNA: TGTGCCAGCAGCTTAGGAGGTTGGGACAGGGTTGCGGGTGAGCAGTTCTTC

size: .
J: TRBJ1-4
V: TRBV5-4
D: .
CDR3: CASSLEAGNEKLFF
DNA: TGTGCCAGCAGCTTGGAAGCAGGCAATGAAAAACTGTTTTTT

size: once
J: TRBJ2-1
V: TRBV5-1
D: TRBD2
CDR3: CASSKRTSGRAGSYNEQFF
DNA: TGCGCCAGCAGCAAAAGGACTAGCGGGAGGGCCGGATCCTACAATGAGCAGTTCTTC

size: .
J: TRBJ2-1
V: TRBV9
D: TRBD2
CDR3: CASSPAGGNAYNEQFF
DNA: TGTGCCAGCAGCCCGGCGGGAGGGAATGCCTACAATGAGCAGTTCTTC

size: few
J: TRBJ1-2
V: TRBV19
D: .
CDR3: CASRYILGYTF
DNA: TGTGCCAGTAGATACATCCTTGGCTACACCTTC

size: .
J: TRBJ2-7
V: TRBV10-3
D: TRBD2
CDR3: CAITQGLASYEQYF
DNA: TGTGCCATCACCCAGGGACTAGCCTCCTACGAGCAGTACTTC

size: .
J: TRBJ2-7
V: TRBV6-5
D: TRBD2
CDR3: CASRPSGSYEQYF
DNA: TGTGCCAGCAGGCCTAGCGGGTCCTACGAGCAGTACTTC

size: .
J: TRBJ1-1
V: TRBV6-1
D: .
CDR3: CASSLGRTEAFF
DNA: TGTGCCAGCAGCCTGGGGAGGACTGAAGCTTTCTTT

size: .
J: TRBJ1-1
V: TRBV5-1
D: .
CDR3: CASSFLARGVNTEAFF
DNA: TGCGCCAGCAGCTTCCTCGCCCGGGGGGTGAACACTGAAGCTTTCTTT

size: .
J: TRBJ1-4
V: TRBV30
D: TRBD1
CDR3: CAWIRGKLFF
DNA: TGTGCCTGGATCAGGGGGAAACTGTTTTTT

size: .
J: TRBJ1-4
V: TRBV9
D: .
CDR3: CASSVGTSNEKLFF
DNA: TGTGCCAGCAGCGTAGGTACAAGTAATGAAAAACTGTTTTTT

size: .
J: TRBJ2-3
V: TRBV5-4
D: TRBD2
CDR3: CASSLAPGPGGDTQYF
DNA: TGTGCCAGCAGCTTGGCCCCGGGCCCGGGGGGGGATACGCAGTATTTT

size: .
J: TRBJ2-5
V: TRBV5-8
D: TRBD2
CDR3: CASSLGTSGNQETQYF
DNA: TGTGCCAGCAGCCTTGGGACTAGCGGGAACCAAGAGACCCAGTACTTC

size: .
J: TRBJ2-7
V: TRBV7-2
D: TRBD1
CDR3: CASSFRDRSYEQYF
DNA: TGTGCCAGCAGCTTCCGGGACAGGTCCTACGAGCAGTACTTC

size: .
J: TRBJ2-3
V: TRBV2
D: .
CDR3: CASSETSPLGTQYF
DNA: TGTGCCAGCAGTGAAACTAGCCCTCTAGGTACGCAGTATTTT

size: .
J: TRBJ1-4
V: TRBV5-1
D: .
CDR3: CASSTQGSRGEKLFF
DNA: TGCGCCAGCAGCACTCAAGGCTCCCGGGGTGAAAAACTGTTTTTT

size: .
J: TRBJ1-1
V: TRBV27
D: .
CDR3: CASSAHHGLEAFF
DNA: TGTGCCAGCAGTGCACATCATGGGCTTGAAGCTTTCTTT

size: .
J: TRBJ1-6
V: TRBV6-5
D: .
CDR3: CASSLPNSPLHF
DNA: TGTGCCAGCAGCCTCCCGAATTCACCCCTCCACTTT

size: .
J: TRBJ2-2
V: TRBV15
D: .
CDR3: CATSRDTGTGELFF
DNA: TGTGCCACCAGCAGAGATACAGGCACCGGGGAGCTGTTTTTT

size: .
J: TRBJ1-1
V: TRBV29-1
D: .
CDR3: CSVDGGVNTEAFF
DNA: TGCAGCGTTGATGGGGGGGTGAACACTGAAGCTTTCTTT

size: .
J: TRBJ2-7
V: TRBV7-9
D: .
CDR3: CASSPRARRYEQYF
DNA: TGTGCCAGCAGCCCGCGGGCCCGACGCTACGAGCAGTACTTC

size: .
J: TRBJ2-5
V: TRBV7-7
D: TRBD1
CDR3: CASSPTGVQETQYF
DNA: TGTGCCAGCAGCCCGACAGGGGTACAAGAGACCCAGTACTTC

size: .
J: TRBJ2-7
V: TRBV5-1
D: TRBD2
CDR3: CASSLLASGRLQEQYF
DNA: TGCGCCAGCAGCTTGTTGGCTAGCGGGAGGCTACAAGAGCAGTACTTC

size: .
J: TRBJ2-3
V: TRBV5-4
D: TRBD2
CDR3: CASRRLAGEMTQYF
DNA: TGTGCCAGCAGAAGACTAGCGGGAGAAATGACGCAGTATTTT

size: .
J: TRBJ1-2
V: TRBV18
D: TRBD1
CDR3: CASSTERHRGNYGYTF
DNA: TGTGCCAGCTCAACAGAGCGGCACAGGGGTAACTATGGCTACACCTTC

size: .
J: TRBJ1-1
V: TRBV29-1
D: .
CDR3: CSGQVNTEAFF
DNA: TGCAGCGGACAGGTGAACACTGAAGCTTTCTTT

size: .
J: TRBJ2-5
V: TRBV7-9
D: TRBD1
CDR3: CASSSPTGTETQYF
DNA: TGTGCCAGCAGCTCCCCGACAGGGACAGAGACCCAGTACTTC

size: .
J: TRBJ1-4
V: TRBV6-5
D: .
CDR3: CASAGLVGTLFF
DNA: TGTGCCAGCGCGGGACTGGTAGGAACCTTGTTTTTT

size: .
J: TRBJ2-7
V: TRBV5-1
D: TRBD1
CDR3: CASSLGTGPYEQYF
DNA: TGCGCCAGCAGCTTGGGGACAGGTCCCTACGAGCAGTACTTC

size: .
J: TRBJ2-3
V: TRBV4-1
D: .
CDR3: CASSQGLAIDTQYF
DNA: TGCGCCAGCAGCCAAGGGCTAGCAATAGATACGCAGTATTTT

size: .
J: TRBJ2-2
V: TRBV30
D: .
CDR3: CGCGVYTGELFF
DNA: TGTGGCTGCGGAGTTTACACCGGGGAGCTGTTTTTT

size: .
J: TRBJ1-4
V: TRBV2
D: TRBD1
CDR3: CASRDDRGGEKLFF
DNA: TGTGCCAGCAGAGACGACAGGGGAGGCGAAAAACTGTTTTTT

size: once
J: TRBJ1-2
V: TRBV27
D: .
CDR3: CASRRPQGGYTF
DNA: TGTGCCAGCAGGAGGCCACAGGGCGGCTACACCTTC